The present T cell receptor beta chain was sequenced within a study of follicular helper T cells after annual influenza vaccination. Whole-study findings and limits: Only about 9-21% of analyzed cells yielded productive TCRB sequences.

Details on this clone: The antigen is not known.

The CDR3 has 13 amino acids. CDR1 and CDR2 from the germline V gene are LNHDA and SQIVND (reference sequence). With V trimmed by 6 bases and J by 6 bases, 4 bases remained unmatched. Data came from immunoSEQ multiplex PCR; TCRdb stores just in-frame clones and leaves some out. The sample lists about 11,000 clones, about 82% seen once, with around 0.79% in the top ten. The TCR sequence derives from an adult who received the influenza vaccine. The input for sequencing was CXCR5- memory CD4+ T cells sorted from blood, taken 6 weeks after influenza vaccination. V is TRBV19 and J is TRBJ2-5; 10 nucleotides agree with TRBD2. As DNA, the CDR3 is TGTGCCAGTAGCGCTAGCGGGGGAAAGACCCAGTACTTC. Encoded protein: CASSASGGKTQYF.